These 4 T cell receptor beta chains share one sample of origin, sequenced in a study of blood T cells in healthy people across ages. Next came a second PCR, run for 7 to 11 cycles, which used a sample-barcoded 5' primer along with a J-beta primer mix. TCRdb reprocessed the 5' RACE reads via MiXCR and lists one record per CDR3 protein. The sample lists hundreds of thousands of distinct CDR3 sequences; 45% to 50% were seen once. The sequenced sample was blood. The origin of the receptors is a young man in good health.

Ten or more counts support this clonotype. The chain couples TRBV7-2 to TRBJ2-1, with D perhaps TRBD2 (5 bases). V lost 0 bases and J 8 bases, leaving 8 bases between the germline ends. This CDR3 has 13 amino acids. Germline CDR1 and CDR2: SGHTA and FQGNSA. The CDR3 bases are TGTGCCAGCAGCTTAGCGTACGGGGATGAGCAGTTCTTC. Translation: CASSLAYGDEQFF. Full variable domain (missing parts from reference TRBV7-2 and TRBJ2-1): GAGVSQSPSNKVTEKGKDVELRCDPISGHTALYWYRQSLGQGLEFLIYFQGNSAPDKSGLPSDRFSAERTGGSVSTLTIQRTQQEDSAVYLCASSLAYGDEQFFGPGTRLTVL.

This rearrangement joins TRBV29-1 to TRBJ1-1; unclear D gene. The CDR3 runs 14 residues. Germline values: CDR1 SQVTM, CDR2 ANQGSEA. Trimming cost V 6 bases and J 1 base, with 15 bases left between them. The CDR3 DNA sequence: TGCAGCGTGGCGACAAGAGTTGCGAACACTGAAGCTTTCTTT. Its translation: CSVATRVANTEAFF. Supplemented by reference TRBV29-1 and TRBJ1-1, the full variable domain reads SAVISQKPSRDICQRGTSLTIQCQVDSQVTMMFWYRQQPGQSLTLIATANQGSEATYESGFVIDKFPISRPNLTFSTLTVSNMSPEDSSIYLCSVATRVANTEAFFGQGTRLTVV.

This chain links TRBV3-1 with TRBJ1-2; possibly TRBD1 for D (6 bases). Germline lookup yields CDR1 LGHDT and CDR2 YNNKEL (reference sequence). The CDR3 is 16 amino acids. Trimming took 1 base from V and 5 from J, leaving 17 bases between them. The CDR3 DNA sequence: TGTGCCAGCAGCCAAGTGAACAGGGAAACGAATTATGGCTACACCTTC. Protein product: CASSQVNRETNYGYTF.

The chain recombines TRBV6-2 or TRBV6-3 with TRBJ1-5; 7 nucleotides line up with TRBD1. Germline lookup yields CDR1 MNHEY and CDR2 SVGEGT. The CDR3 loop spans 17 amino acids. Trimming cost V 2 bases and J 5 bases; bases outside gene matches: 12. CDR3 sequence: CASSYTQTGSKDQPQHF. The CDR3 nucleotides read TGTGCCAGCAGTTACACGCAGACAGGGTCGAAAGATCAGCCCCAGCATTTT.